The entry below describes one TCR beta chain. Its matching antigen is unknown. The conserved closing phenylalanine or tryptophan is absent in this CDR3, likely reflecting a read error. It is unclear where the CDR3 begins or ends on the DNA, so no DNA is shown, and the CDR3 is as TCRdb lists it. Germline V CDR1 and CDR2: SGHTA, FQGNSA. The CDR3 spans 14 residues, counting both ends. The source of the sample is a study of esophageal squamous cell carcinoma under preoperative chemotherapy. The study's findings and limits: Clonal contraction, more than amplification, hit abundant clones after paclitaxel-nedaplatin. After chemotherapy, TCR diversity rose significantly in peripheral T cells but not in tumor-infiltrating lymphocytes. After treatment, tumor-infiltrating lymphocytes seemed to come partly from incoming peripheral T cells, not only local changes.

Time point here: after preoperative PTX-NDP chemotherapy. TCRdb re-called the PCR reads with MiXCR, one entry per CDR3 protein. Of roughly 30,000 distinct CDR3 sequences listed, approximately 51% are singletons. The chain couples TRBV7-2 to TRBJ2-5; the listed D gene, TRBD1, was not tested against the DNA. The receptor comes from a human donor with esophageal squamous cell carcinoma. The donor label of this sample is uncertain. The sample was taken from a patient given preoperative chemotherapy. The CDR3 sequence is CASSLGGDSKTQYS.